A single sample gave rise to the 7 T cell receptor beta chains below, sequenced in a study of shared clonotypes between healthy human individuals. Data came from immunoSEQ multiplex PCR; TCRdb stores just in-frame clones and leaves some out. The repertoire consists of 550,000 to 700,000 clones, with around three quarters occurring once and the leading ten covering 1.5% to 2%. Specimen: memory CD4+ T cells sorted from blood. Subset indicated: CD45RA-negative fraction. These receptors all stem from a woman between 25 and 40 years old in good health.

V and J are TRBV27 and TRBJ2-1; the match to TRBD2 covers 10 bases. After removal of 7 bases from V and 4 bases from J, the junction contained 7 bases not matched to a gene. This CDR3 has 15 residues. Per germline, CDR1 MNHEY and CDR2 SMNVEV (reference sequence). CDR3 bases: TGTGCCAGCATGGCCCAAGCGGGAGGGTACAATGAGCAGTTCTTC. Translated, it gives CASMAQAGGYNEQFF.

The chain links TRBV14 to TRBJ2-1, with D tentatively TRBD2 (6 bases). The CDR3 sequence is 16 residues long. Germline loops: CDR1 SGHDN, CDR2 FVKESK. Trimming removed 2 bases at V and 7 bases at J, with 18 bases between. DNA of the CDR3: TGTGCCAGCAGCCAACTTCTCCAACTAGCCCCTAATGAGCAGTTCTTC. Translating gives CASSQLLQLAPNEQFF.

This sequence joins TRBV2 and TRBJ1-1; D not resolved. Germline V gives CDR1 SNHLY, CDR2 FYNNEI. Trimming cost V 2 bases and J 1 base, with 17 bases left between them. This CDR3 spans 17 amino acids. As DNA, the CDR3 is TGTGCCAGCAGTGAATTTACGGGAGTGCAGGCGAACACTGAAGCTTTCTTT. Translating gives CASSEFTGVQANTEAFF. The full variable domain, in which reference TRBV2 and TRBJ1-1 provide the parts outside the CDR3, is EPEVTQTPSHQVTQMGQEVILRCVPISNHLYFYWYRQILGQKVEFLVSFYNNEISEKSEIFDDQFSVERPDGSNFTLKIRSTKLEDSAMYFCASSEFTGVQANTEAFFGQGTRLTVV.

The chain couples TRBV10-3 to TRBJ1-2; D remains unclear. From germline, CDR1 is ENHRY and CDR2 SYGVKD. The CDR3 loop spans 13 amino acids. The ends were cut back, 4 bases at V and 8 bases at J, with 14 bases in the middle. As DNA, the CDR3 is TGTGCCATCAGTGGTAGATCCGAGGAGGGCTACACCTTC. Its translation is CAISGRSEEGYTF.

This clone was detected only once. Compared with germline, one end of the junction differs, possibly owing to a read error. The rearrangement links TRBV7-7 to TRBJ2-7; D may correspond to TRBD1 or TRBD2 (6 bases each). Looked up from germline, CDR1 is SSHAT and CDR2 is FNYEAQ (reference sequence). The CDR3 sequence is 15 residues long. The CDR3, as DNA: TGTGCCAGCAGCGTATCGTCGGGGCTCCGGGGGCCCTTCTTTTTC. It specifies CASSVSSGLRGPFFF.

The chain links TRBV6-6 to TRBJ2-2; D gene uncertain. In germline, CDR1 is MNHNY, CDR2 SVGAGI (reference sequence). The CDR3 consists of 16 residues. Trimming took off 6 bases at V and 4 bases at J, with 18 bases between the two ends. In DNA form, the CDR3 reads TGTGCCAGCAGCCAAGGGTTTATCTTAGGCACCGGGGAGCTGTTTTTT. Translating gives CASSQGFILGTGELFF.

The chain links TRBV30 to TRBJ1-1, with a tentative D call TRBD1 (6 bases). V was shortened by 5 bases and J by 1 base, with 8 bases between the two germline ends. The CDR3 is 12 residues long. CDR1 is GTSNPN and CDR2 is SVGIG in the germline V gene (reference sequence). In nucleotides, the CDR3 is TGTGCCTGGGAGGACAGGAACACTGAAGCTTTCTTT. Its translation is CAWEDRNTEAFF.